A single sample gave rise to the 19 T cell receptor beta chains below, sequenced in a study of T cells after yellow fever vaccination. TCRdb reprocessed the 5' RACE reads with MiXCR, giving one entry per CDR3 protein. The sample comprises 230,000 or so distinct CDR3 sequences, 3.6% of which are singletons, and 15% to 20% rests with the top ten. The sample consisted of PBMCs, taken 15 days after the yellow fever booster vaccination. The receptors originated from a man between 18 and 29 years old who received the YFV17D yellow fever vaccine.

In this sample, this clonotype turned up many times. This chain uses TRBV12-3 or TRBV12-4 with TRBJ2-1; possibly TRBD1 for D (6 bases). Trimming pared 7 bases from V and 4 bases from J, leaving 20 bases between. The CDR3 has 16 residues. DNA for the CDR3: TGTGCCAGCAAACAGGCCGTAGGGGGTCTATACAATGAGCAGTTCTTC. It codes for CASKQAVGGLYNEQFF.

This clonotype appeared many times. The rearrangement joins TRBV16 to TRBJ1-5; D remains unclear. This CDR3 has 13 residues. Germline V CDR1 and CDR2: KGHSY, FQNENV. V lost 0 bases and J 5 bases, leaving 5 bases between the germline ends. CDR3 sequence: CASSQSGDQPQHF. DNA for the CDR3: TGTGCCAGCAGCCAATCCGGGGATCAGCCCCAGCATTTT.

This clonotype was counted many times. This rearrangement joins TRBV24-1 to TRBJ2-3, with 10 nucleotides matching TRBD1. Germline V gives CDR1 KGHDR, CDR2 SFDVKD. Unmatched junction bases numbered 2, after V lost 6 bases and J lost 3 bases. The CDR3 covers 14 residues. In nucleotides, the CDR3 is TGTGCCACCAGTAGGGGACAGGGGACAGATACGCAGTATTTT. This sequence encodes CATSRGQGTDTQYF.

This clonotype was recorded at least ten times. The chain recombines TRBV7-2 with TRBJ2-2, with D perhaps TRBD2 (6 bases). The CDR3 runs to 14 residues. V lost 4 bases, J lost 4 bases, and 10 bases lay in between. Germline assignment: CDR1 SGHTA and CDR2 FQGNSA. The DNA for the CDR3 is TGTGCCAGCAGCTGGGAGGCTTTCACCGGGGAGCTGTTTTTT. This encodes CASSWEAFTGELFF.

This clonotype appeared many times. This CDR3 is CASSSGSVSWDTQYF. CDR3 nucleotides: TGCGCCAGCAGCTCGGGGAGTGTGTCATGGGATACGCAGTATTTT. The chain carries TRBV5-1 and TRBJ2-3, with TRBD2 as a possible D gene (5 bases). The CDR3 has 15 residues. Germline CDR1 is SGHRS and CDR2 is YFSETQ. Trimming took off 3 bases at V and 6 bases at J, with 17 bases between the two ends.

This clonotype was counted at least ten times. The rearrangement joins TRBV12-3 or TRBV12-4 to TRBJ2-1, with 11 nucleotides matching TRBD1. V gave up 6 bases and J gave up 9 bases; unmatched junction bases: 10. The CDR3 has 15 amino acids. The chain's CDR3 is CASSPPGTGGSEQFF. CDR3 DNA: TGTGCCAGCAGCCCCCCCGGGACAGGGGGAAGTGAGCAGTTCTTC.

The table lists this clonotype with many counts. The rearrangement joins TRBV5-1 to TRBJ2-7; D remains unclear. V lost 1 base, J lost 0 bases, and 11 bases lay in between. The germline gives CDR1 SGHRS, CDR2 YFSETQ. The CDR3 has 15 amino acids. CDR3 DNA sequence: TGCGCCAGCAGCTTGATCCTGGGCAGCTCCTACGAGCAGTACTTC. Protein sequence: CASSLILGSSYEQYF.

This clonotype was picked up many times. The J gene is TRBJ1-1, the V gene TRBV19, with D maybe TRBD1 (5 bases). CDR1 and CDR2 (germline): LNHDA, SQIVND (reference sequence). V was clipped by 4 bases and J by 3 bases, with 9 bases between them. The CDR3 runs 13 residues. The CDR3 DNA reads as TGTGCCAGTAGTAAAGGGGTATACACTGAAGCTTTCTTT. Translation gives CASSKGVYTEAFF.

This clonotype came up many times. The genes are TRBV5-4 and TRBJ2-1; possible D gene TRBD2, 5 bases. Germline V gene sequence: CDR1 SGHNT, CDR2 YYREEE (reference sequence). The CDR3 contains 11 residues. V was clipped by 9 bases and J by 9 bases, with 13 bases between them. The CDR3 coding sequence is TGTGCCACCATCCGGGATCGTGAGCAGTTCTTC. This encodes CATIRDREQFF.

The table lists this clonotype with many counts. The chain joins TRBV7-2 to TRBJ1-5; D possibly corresponds to TRBD1 (6 bases). Trimming shortened V by 3 bases and J by 4 bases, and 13 bases separated the two germline ends. The germline V gene encodes CDR1 SGHTA and CDR2 FQGNSA. The CDR3 is 15 amino acids. CDR3 coding DNA: TGTGCCAGCAGCTTTTCCGGGGGCGGAAATCAGCCCCAGCATTTT. Protein: CASSFSGGGNQPQHF.

There are many counts of this clonotype. The V gene is TRBV4-1, the J gene TRBJ1-1, with a possible D match to TRBD1 (6 bases). The CDR3 runs 14 residues. The V end lost 4 bases, the J end lost 1 base, and 10 bases lay between the germline ends. The germline V gene encodes CDR1 MGHRA and CDR2 YSYEKL. CDR3 sequence reads: CASSPGQKNTEAFF. For the CDR3, the DNA is TGCGCCAGCAGCCCTGGACAGAAGAACACTGAAGCTTTCTTT.

A few counts support this clonotype. The chain links TRBV27 to TRBJ2-1, with 8 bases identical to TRBD2. Germline values: CDR1 MNHEY, CDR2 SMNVEV (reference sequence). The CDR3 is 16 residues long. Trimming took 3 bases from V and 2 from J; bases not matched to a gene: 6. The CDR3 coding sequence is TGTGCCAGCAGTTTTCTTAGGCGGGGGGCCTACAATGAGCAGTTCTTC. As protein: CASSFLRRGAYNEQFF.

This clonotype was counted many times. The chain recombines TRBV7-8 with TRBJ2-2; 10 bases are a match to TRBD2. CDR3 size: 16 residues. The V gene end was trimmed by 5 bases and the J gene end by 1 base; junction bases not matched to a gene: 4. CDR1 and CDR2 from the germline V gene are SGHVS and FQNEAQ. The CDR3 is CASSPKRGGNTGELFF. The DNA for the CDR3 is TGTGCCAGCAGCCCCAAGCGGGGGGGGAACACCGGGGAGCTGTTTTTT.

In this sample, this clonotype turned up many times. This chain connects TRBV10-3 to TRBJ2-3; D is undetermined. Germline V gene lookup returns CDR1 ENHRY and CDR2 SYGVKD. V was trimmed by 10 bases and J by 1 base, leaving 15 bases between them. The CDR3 length is 14 residues. The CDR3 bases are TGTGCCAGCAGAAGCGACAAGGGCACAGATACGCAGTATTTT. It encodes CASRSDKGTDTQYF.

This clonotype was seen at least ten times. This sequence joins TRBV20-1 and TRBJ1-4; D possibly corresponds to TRBD1 (6 bases). The germline CDR1 and CDR2 sequences are DFQATT and SNEGSKA (reference sequence). With 0 bases removed from V and 7 bases from J, the gap between germline ends came to 18 bases. The CDR3 sequence is 16 residues long. The CDR3 region has the DNA TGCAGTGCTAGAGATTTTTCAGGACAGCCTTCTGAAAAACTGTTTTTT. Translation: CSARDFSGQPSEKLFF.

The sample holds many counts of this clonotype. This chain links TRBV4-2 with TRBJ2-1; TRBD2 matches 8 bases. The junction had 3 bases not matched to a gene; V was cut back by 4 bases and J by 4 bases. From germline, CDR1 is LGHNA and CDR2 YNFKEQ. The CDR3 has 14 amino acids. The CDR3 spells CASSPGGAYNEQFF. In DNA form, the CDR3 reads TGTGCCAGCAGCCCCGGGGGGGCGTACAATGAGCAGTTCTTC.

This clonotype was observed at least ten times. V gene TRBV5-1 combines with J gene TRBJ1-1; D is uncertain. Germline CDR1 SGHRS, CDR2 YFSETQ. The ends were cut back, 0 bases at V and 2 bases at J, with 8 bases in the middle. The CDR3 is 14 residues long. Written as DNA, the CDR3 is TGCGCCAGCAGCTTGGGGGTCAGCAACACTGAAGCTTTCTTT. Translated, it gives CASSLGVSNTEAFF.

This clonotype occurred many times. The genes are TRBV20-1 and TRBJ1-1; D not resolved. V was shortened by 6 bases and J by 1 base, with 9 bases between the two germline ends. This CDR3 comprises 12 residues. Germline loops: CDR1 DFQATT, CDR2 SNEGSKA (reference sequence). CDR3 sequence reads: CSAARQNTEAFF. CDR3 DNA: TGCAGTGCAGCGCGACAGAACACTGAAGCTTTCTTT.

The chain couples TRBV5-1 to TRBJ2-5, with D perhaps given as TRBD1 or TRBD2 (5 bases each). The germline CDR1 and CDR2 sequences are SGHRS and YFSETQ. V shed 5 bases and J shed 4 bases, with 12 bases lying between them. The CDR3 is 13 amino acids. DNA for the CDR3: TGCGCCAGCAGTCTGGGGGATTCAGAGACCCAGTACTTC. This gives the protein CASSLGDSETQYF.